This T cell receptor (beta chain) came from a study of shared clonotypes between healthy human individuals. Study-wide points: The four-donor shared clonotypes exceeded non-shared clonotypes in generation probability, with non-shared ones scoring lower. Memory subsets generally showed smaller estimated richness than naive subsets did.

Germline V CDR1 and CDR2: SGHVS, FQNEAQ. Trimming took 2 bases from V and 3 from J, leaving 7 bases between them. The CDR3 covers 13 residues. To note about this clone: Its matching antigen is unknown.

In the CD4+ fraction, cells were divided into CD45RA+ naive and CD45RA-negative memory subsets. Template for every sorted-subset replicate PCR totaled approximately 0.2 ug DNA, some 30,000 T cell genomes. Repertoires were generated with immunoSEQ multiplex PCR, while TCRdb's copy carries only in-frame clones and drops some. In the table there are under 550,000 clones, less than 96% of which are singletons. V and J are TRBV7-8 and TRBJ2-5; tentatively, D is TRBD1 (5 bases). The sequencing sample was made of naive CD4+ T cells sorted from blood. The sample's subset: CD45RA+ positively selected. The TCR originated in a woman under 40 in good health. The CDR3, as DNA: TGTGCCAGCAGCTTATCGACAGAAGAGACCCAGTACTTC. Protein sequence: CASSLSTEETQYF.